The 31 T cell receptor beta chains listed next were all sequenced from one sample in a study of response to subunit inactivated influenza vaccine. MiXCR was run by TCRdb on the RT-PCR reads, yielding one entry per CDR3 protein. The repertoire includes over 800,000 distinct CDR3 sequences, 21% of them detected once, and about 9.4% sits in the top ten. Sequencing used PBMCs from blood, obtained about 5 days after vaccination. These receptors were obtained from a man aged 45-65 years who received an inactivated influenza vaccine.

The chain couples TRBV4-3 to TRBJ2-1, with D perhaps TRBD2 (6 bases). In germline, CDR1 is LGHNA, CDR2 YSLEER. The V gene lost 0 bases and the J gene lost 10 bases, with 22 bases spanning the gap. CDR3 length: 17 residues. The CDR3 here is CASSQEGASVTLIEQFF. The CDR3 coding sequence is TGCGCCAGCAGCCAAGAAGGGGCTAGCGTGACCCTAATAGAGCAGTTCTTC.

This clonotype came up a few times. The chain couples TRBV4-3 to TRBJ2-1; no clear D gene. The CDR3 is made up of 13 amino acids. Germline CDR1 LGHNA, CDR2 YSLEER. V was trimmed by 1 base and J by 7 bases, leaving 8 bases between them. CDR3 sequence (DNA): TGCGCCAGCAGCCAAGTCCCCGAGAATGAGCAGTTCTTC. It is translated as CASSQVPENEQFF.

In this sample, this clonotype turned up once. CDR3 sequence reads: CSALSTGGYEQYF. The DNA of the CDR3 is TGCAGTGCTCTTAGTACAGGGGGCTACGAGCAGTACTTC. The genes are TRBV20-1 and TRBJ2-7; 8 bases map to TRBD1. The CDR3 contains 13 residues. The germline CDR1 and CDR2 sequences are DFQATT and SNEGSKA (reference sequence). V trimming: 5 bases; J trimming: 3 bases; junction bases outside the gene matches: 6.

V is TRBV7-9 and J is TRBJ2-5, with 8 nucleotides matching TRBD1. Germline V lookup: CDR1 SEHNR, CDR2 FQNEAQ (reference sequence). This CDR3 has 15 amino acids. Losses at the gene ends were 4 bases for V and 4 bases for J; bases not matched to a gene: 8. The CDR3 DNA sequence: TGTGCCAGCAGCTCCCACACAGGGGGGATAGAGACCCAGTACTTC. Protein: CASSSHTGGIETQYF. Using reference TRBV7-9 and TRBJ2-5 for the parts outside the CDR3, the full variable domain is DTGVSQNPRHKITKRGQNVTFRCDPISEHNRLYWYRQTLGQGPEFLTYFQNEAQLEKSRLLSDRFSAERPKGSFSTLEIQRTEQGDSAMYLCASSSHTGGIETQYFGPGTRLLVL.

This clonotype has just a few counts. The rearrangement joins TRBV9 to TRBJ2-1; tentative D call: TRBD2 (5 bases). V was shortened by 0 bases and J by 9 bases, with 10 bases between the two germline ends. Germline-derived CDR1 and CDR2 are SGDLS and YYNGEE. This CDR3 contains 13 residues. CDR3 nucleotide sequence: TGTGCCAGCAGCGTAGTCCGAGGGAGTGAGCAGTTCTTC. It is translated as CASSVVRGSEQFF.

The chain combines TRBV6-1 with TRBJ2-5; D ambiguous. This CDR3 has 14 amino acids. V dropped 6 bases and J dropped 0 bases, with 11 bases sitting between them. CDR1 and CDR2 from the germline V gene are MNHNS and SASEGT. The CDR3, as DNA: TGTGCCAGCAGAATTAACAAGTACCAAGAGACCCAGTACTTC. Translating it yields CASRINKYQETQYF.

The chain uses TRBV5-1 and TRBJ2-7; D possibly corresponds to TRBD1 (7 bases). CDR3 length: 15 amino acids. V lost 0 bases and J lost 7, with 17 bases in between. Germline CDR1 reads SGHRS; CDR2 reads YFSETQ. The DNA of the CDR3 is TGCGCCAGCAGCTTGGATCTTTCAGGGGGGCAGGAGCAGTACTTC. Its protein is CASSLDLSGGQEQYF. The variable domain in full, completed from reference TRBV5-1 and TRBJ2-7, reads KAGVTQTPRYLIKTRGQQVTLSCSPISGHRSVSWYQQTPGQGLQFLFEYFSETQRNKGNFPGRFSGRQFSNSRSEMNVSTLELGDSALYLCASSLDLSGGQEQYFGPGTRLTVT.

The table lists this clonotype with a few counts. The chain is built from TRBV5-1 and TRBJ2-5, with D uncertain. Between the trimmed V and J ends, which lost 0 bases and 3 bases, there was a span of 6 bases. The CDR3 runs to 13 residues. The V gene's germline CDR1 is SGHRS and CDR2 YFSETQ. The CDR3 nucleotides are TGCGCCAGCAGCTTGGGCAAGAAAGAGACCCAGTACTTC. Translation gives CASSLGKKETQYF.

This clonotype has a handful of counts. CDR3 residues: CASTWGSYNEQFF. The CDR3 region has the DNA TGTGCCAGCACCTGGGGGTCCTACAATGAGCAGTTCTTC. The chain uses TRBV12-3 or TRBV12-4 and TRBJ2-1, with D perhaps given as TRBD1 or TRBD2 (5 bases each). With 7 bases removed from V and 1 base from J, the gap between germline ends came to 8 bases. This CDR3 is 13 amino acids long.

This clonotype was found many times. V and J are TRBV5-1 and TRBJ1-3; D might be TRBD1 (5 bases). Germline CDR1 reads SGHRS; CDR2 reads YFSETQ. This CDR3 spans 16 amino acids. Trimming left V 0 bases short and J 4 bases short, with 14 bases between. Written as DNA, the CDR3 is TGCGCCAGCAGCTTGGAATCCCAGGGTATAGGAAACACCATATATTTT. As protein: CASSLESQGIGNTIYF.

Written as DNA, the CDR3 is TGTGCCAGCAGTAAGCTCGGACAGGGAAGGTCCTATGGCTACACCTTC. It yields the protein CASSKLGQGRSYGYTF. This chain uses TRBV6-1 with TRBJ1-2, with 8 positions matching TRBD1. The J segment lost 4 bases and the V segment lost 5 bases, leaving 12 bases of the junction unmatched. The germline V gene encodes CDR1 MNHNS and CDR2 SASEGT. The CDR3 runs to 16 residues.

The CDR3 bases are TGTGCCAGCAGTTCCGGGACTAGCGGGGGCCCAGATACGCAGTATTTT. The encoded protein is CASSSGTSGGPDTQYF. V usage is TRBV2 and J usage is TRBJ2-3, with 14 positions matching TRBD2. Losses at the gene ends were 5 bases for V and 4 bases for J; bases not matched to a gene: 5. The germline V gene encodes CDR1 SNHLY and CDR2 FYNNEI. The CDR3 has 16 amino acids.

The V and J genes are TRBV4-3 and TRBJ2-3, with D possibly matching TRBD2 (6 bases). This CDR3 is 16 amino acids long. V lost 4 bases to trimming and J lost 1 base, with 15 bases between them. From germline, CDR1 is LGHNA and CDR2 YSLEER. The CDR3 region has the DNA TGCGCCAGCAGCCCCGGGGGTTGGGGGGGCACAGATACGCAGTATTTT. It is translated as CASSPGGWGGTDTQYF.

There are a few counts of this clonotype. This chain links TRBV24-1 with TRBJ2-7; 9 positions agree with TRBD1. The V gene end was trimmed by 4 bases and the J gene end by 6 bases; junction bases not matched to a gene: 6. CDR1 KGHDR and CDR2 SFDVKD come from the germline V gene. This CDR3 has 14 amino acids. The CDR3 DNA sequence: TGTGCCACCAGTGACGCGGACAGGGGTAGCGAGCAGTACTTC. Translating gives CATSDADRGSEQYF.

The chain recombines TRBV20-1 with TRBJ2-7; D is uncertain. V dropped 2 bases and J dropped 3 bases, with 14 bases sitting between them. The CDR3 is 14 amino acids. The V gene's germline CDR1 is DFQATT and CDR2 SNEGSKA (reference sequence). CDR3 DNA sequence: TGCAGTGCTAGATCGACGTCGGTCTACTACGAGCAGTACTTC. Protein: CSARSTSVYYEQYF.

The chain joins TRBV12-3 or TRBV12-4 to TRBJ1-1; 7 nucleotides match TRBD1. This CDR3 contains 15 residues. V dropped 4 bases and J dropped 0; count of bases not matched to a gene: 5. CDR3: CASSSGGTMNTEAFF. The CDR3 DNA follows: TGTGCCAGCAGTTCAGGGGGGACGATGAACACTGAAGCTTTCTTT.

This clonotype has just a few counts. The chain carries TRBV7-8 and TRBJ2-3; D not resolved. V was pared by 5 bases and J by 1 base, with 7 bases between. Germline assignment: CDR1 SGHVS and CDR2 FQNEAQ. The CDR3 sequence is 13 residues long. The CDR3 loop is CASSALRTDTQYF. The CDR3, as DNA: TGTGCCAGCAGCGCCTTACGCACAGATACGCAGTATTTT.

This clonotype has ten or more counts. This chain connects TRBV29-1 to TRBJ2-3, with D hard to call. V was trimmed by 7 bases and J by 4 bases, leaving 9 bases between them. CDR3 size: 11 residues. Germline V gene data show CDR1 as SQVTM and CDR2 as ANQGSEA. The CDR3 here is CSAWVSDTQYF. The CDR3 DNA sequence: TGCAGCGCGTGGGTATCAGATACGCAGTATTTT.

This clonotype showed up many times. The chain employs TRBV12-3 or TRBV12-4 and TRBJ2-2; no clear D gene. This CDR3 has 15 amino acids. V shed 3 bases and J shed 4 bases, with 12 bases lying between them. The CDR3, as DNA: TGTGCCAGCAGTTTTTTCATAGCAGGCACCGGGGAGCTGTTTTTT. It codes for CASSFFIAGTGELFF.

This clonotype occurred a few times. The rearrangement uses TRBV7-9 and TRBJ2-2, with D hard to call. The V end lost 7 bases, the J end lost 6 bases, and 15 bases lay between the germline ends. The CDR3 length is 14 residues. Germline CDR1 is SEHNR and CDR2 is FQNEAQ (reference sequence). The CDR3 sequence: CASMFQVDPGELFF. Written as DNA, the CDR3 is TGTGCCAGCATGTTCCAGGTTGATCCCGGGGAGCTGTTTTTT. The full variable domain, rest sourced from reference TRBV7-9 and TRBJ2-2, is DTGVSQNPRHKITKRGQNVTFRCDPISEHNRLYWYRQTLGQGPEFLTYFQNEAQLEKSRLLSDRFSAERPKGSFSTLEIQRTEQGDSAMYLCASMFQVDPGELFFGEGSRLTVL.

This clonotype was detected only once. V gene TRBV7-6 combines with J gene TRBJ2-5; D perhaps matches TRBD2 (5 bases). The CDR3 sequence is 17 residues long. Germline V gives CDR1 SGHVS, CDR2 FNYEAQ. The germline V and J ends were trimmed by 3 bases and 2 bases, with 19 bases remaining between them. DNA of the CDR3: TGTGCCAGCAGCTTCAAGGGTTGGACTTCGTCTCAAGAGACCCAGTACTTC. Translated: CASSFKGWTSSQETQYF.

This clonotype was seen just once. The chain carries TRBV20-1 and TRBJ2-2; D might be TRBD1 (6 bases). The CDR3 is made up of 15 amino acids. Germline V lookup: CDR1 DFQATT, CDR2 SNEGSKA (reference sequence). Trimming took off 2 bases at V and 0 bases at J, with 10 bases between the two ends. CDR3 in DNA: TGCAGTGCTAGAATGGCAGGGGCGAACACCGGGGAGCTGTTTTTT. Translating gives CSARMAGANTGELFF.

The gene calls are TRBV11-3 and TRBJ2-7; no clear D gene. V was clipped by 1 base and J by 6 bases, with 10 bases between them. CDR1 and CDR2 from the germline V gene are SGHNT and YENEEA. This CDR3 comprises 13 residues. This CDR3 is CASSLGELGEQYF. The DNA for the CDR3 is TGTGCCAGCAGCTTAGGAGAGTTGGGCGAGCAGTACTTC.

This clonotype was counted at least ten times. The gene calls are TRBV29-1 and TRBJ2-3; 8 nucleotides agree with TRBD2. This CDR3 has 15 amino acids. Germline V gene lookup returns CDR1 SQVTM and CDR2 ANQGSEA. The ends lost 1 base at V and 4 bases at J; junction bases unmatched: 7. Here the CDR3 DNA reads TGCAGCGTTGAAGGGAGCGGGAGTAGAGCAGATACGCAGTATTTT. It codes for CSVEGSGSRADTQYF.

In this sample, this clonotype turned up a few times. CDR3 loop: CASMRLLTDTQYF. The CDR3, as DNA: TGTGCCAGCATGAGACTTCTCACAGATACGCAGTATTTT. The genes are TRBV7-2 and TRBJ2-3, with unresolved D. CDR1 and CDR2 (germline): SGHTA, FQGNSA. V was shortened by 7 bases and J by 2 bases, with 10 bases between the two germline ends. The CDR3 has 13 residues.

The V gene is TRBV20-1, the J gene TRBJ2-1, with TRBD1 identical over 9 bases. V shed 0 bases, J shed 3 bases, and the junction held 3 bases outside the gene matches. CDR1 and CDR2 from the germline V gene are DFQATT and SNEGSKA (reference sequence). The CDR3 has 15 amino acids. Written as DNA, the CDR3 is TGCAGTGCTAGAGATCTGACAGGGGGCTACAATGAGCAGTTCTTC. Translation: CSARDLTGGYNEQFF.

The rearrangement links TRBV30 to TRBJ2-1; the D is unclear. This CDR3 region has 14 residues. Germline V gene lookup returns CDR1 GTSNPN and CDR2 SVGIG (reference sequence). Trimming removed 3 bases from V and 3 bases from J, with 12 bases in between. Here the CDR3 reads CAWRGQGIYNEQFF. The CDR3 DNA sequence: TGTGCCTGGAGGGGCCAAGGAATCTACAATGAGCAGTTCTTC.

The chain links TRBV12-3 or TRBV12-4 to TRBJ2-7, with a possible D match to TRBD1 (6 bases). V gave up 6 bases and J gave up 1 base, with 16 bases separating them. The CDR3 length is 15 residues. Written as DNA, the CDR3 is TGTGCCAGCAGCCCCCGCCAGGGACATTCCTACGAGCAGTACTTC. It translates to CASSPRQGHSYEQYF.

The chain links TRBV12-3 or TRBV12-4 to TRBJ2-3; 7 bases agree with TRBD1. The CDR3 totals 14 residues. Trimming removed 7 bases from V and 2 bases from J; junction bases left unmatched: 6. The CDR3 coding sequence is TGTGCCAGCAAAGGGACAGCCCTCACAGATACGCAGTATTTT. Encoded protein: CASKGTALTDTQYF.

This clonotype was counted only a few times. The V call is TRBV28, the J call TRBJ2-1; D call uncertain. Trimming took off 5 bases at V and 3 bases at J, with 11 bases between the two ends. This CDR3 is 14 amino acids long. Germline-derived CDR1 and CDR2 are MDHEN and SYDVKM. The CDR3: CASSPPDHYNEQFF. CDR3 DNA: TGTGCCAGCAGTCCCCCGGACCACTACAATGAGCAGTTCTTC.

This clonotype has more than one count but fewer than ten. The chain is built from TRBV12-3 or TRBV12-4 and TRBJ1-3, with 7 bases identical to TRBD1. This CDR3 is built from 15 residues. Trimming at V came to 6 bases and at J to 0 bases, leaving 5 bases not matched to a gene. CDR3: CASSTGVGSGNTIYF. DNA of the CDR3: TGTGCCAGCAGCACAGGGGTTGGCTCTGGAAACACCATATATTTT.